The clone carrying this T cell receptor (beta chain) was counted once. These data are taken from a study of Graves' ophthalmopathy and Graves' hyperthyroidism. The germline V gene encodes CDR1 SGHTA and CDR2 FQGNSA. This CDR3 is 17 amino acids long. V was clipped by 5 bases and J by 2 bases; unmatched bases: 7. RNA served as the template for amplifying TCR beta CDR3 regions. RT-PCR was first run with HTBI primers, then multiplex PCR in a second round. TCRdb reanalysed the multiplex PCR reads using MiXCR and keeps one entry per CDR3 protein. Of around 660,000 distinct CDR3 sequences listed, over 40% are singletons.

V gene TRBV7-2 combines with J gene TRBJ1-4; 11 positions agree with TRBD1. Sequenced sample: peripheral blood. This sequence was found in an adult man with Graves' ophthalmopathy. The CDR3 sequence is CASSQQGQGATNEKLFF. DNA for the CDR3: TGTGCCAGCAGCCAACAAGGACAGGGGGCCACTAATGAAAAACTGTTTTTT.